A selection of T cell receptor beta chains follows, all from one sample in a study of blood T cell repertoires in COVID-19. TCRdb keeps only in-frame clones here, not all; method: immunoSEQ multiplex PCR. The table lists 310,000 or so clones, around 83% of them singletons. The source material was peripheral blood. Receptor source: a woman in her forties or fifties with acute or convalescent COVID-19. Each CDR3 is given with its conserved first and last residue. Clone size is given for some rows only: seen once, a few or many times, or a class if the clone is expanded.

v_call | clone_size | cdr3_aa
TRBV7-9 | - | CASSPPGQPGNTIYF
TRBV6-5 | - | CASRDGGSQETQYF
TRBV7-9 | - | CASSLRTGAQETQYF
TRBV7-9 | - | CASRQGAGTGELFF
TRBV7-9 | - | CASSLNSGGTEAFF
TRBV15 | - | CATSGRTGGYEQYF
TRBV5-1 | - | CASSLVVASTDTQYF
TRBV30 | - | CAWSVGQGAGEAFF
TRBV28 | few | CASSLLYRSGAFF
TRBV6-1 | - | CASSDRGSDSPLHF
TRBV5-1 | once | CASSLLAGTNTGELFF
TRBV5-1 | - | CASRDSASNTGELFF
TRBV19 | few | CASSSRGDRFYGYTF
TRBV18 | - | CASLSVRVPFF
TRBV7-9 | - | CASSADRVNEKLFF
TRBV12-5 | - | CASGLVPGPYGYTF